This TCR beta chain was sequenced for a study of metastatic and nonmetastatic thyroid tumors. In the study overall: Malignant thyroid and benign thyroid patients provided blood and tumor or nodule tissue whose repertoires were compared. Study-wide results and caveats: Benign nodules were reported to have significantly lower TCR beta diversity than malignant thyroid tumors, in blood and tumor.

Germline-derived CDR1 and CDR2 are SNHLY and FYNNEI. The CDR3 consists of 13 residues. V lost 7 bases and J lost 7; bases outside the gene matches: 9. Thyroid surgery was performed in patients who had received no treatment beforehand. How the authors handled the data: To classify distant metastasis in papillary thyroid cancer, a model was built from CDR3 differences across clinicopathological groups. TCRdb re-analyzed the PCR reads through MiXCR. The V and J calls reflect TCRdb's pipeline rather than the authors' work. The sample records around 23,000 clones, approximately 11% being singletons. This clone appeared many times. Its antigen is unknown. This CDR3 is also generated by other DNA sequences in the sample.

Specimen: blood. This TCR was sampled from a female donor with papillary thyroid cancer or a benign thyroid nodule (not recorded which). Some clones in this sample may be carry-over from other donors' samples. This chain connects TRBV2 to TRBJ2-5, with TRBD1 matching 7 bases. CDR3 region: CASTIGQAGTQYF. The DNA of the CDR3 is TGTGCCAGCACCATAGGACAGGCGGGGACCCAGTACTTC.